This is a list of T cell receptor beta chains from one sample in a study of blood T cell repertoires in COVID-19. Libraries were prepared by immunoSEQ multiplex PCR; TCRdb keeps only in-frame clonotypes and omits some of them. The sample lists about 380,000 clones; 85% to 90% were seen once. Material for sequencing was PBMCs or T cells enriched from blood (not recorded which). These receptors originate from a woman between 18 and 30 years old who had recovered from COVID-19. The CDR3 runs from the conserved cysteine through the conserved F or W. A D gene is named only where the DNA matches it firmly. Rows may omit the clone size; those that give it use once, few, many or a size class.

abundance	j_gene	d_gene	v_gene	CDR3aa	CDR3nt
NA	TRBJ1-6	NA	TRBV7-2	CASSLEFGGGTSPLHF	TGTGCCAGCAGCTTAGAGTTCGGGGGGGGCACTTCACCCCTCCACTTT
NA	TRBJ1-5	NA	TRBV15	CATSRLDKSYSNQPQHF	TGTGCCACCAGCAGATTGGACAAGTCGTATAGCAATCAGCCCCAGCATTTT
NA	TRBJ2-2	TRBD2	TRBV7-6	CASSSQLSGDAGELFF	TGTGCCAGCAGCTCGCAGCTTAGCGGGGACGCCGGGGAGCTGTTTTTT
NA	TRBJ2-7	TRBD1	TRBV30	CAWSTGQGAHEQYF	TGTGCCTGGAGTACAGGACAGGGGGCACACGAGCAGTACTTC
NA	TRBJ2-5	NA	TRBV5-4	CASSLGPQGQETQYF	TGTGCCAGCAGCTTGGGCCCTCAGGGACAAGAGACCCAGTACTTC
NA	TRBJ1-2	NA	TRBV5-5	CASSLQSPNYGYTF	TGTGCCAGCAGCCTCCAGTCTCCTAACTATGGCTACACCTTC
NA	TRBJ2-3	TRBD1	TRBV5-4	CASTRGTGSTDTQYF	TGTGCCAGCACGAGGGGGACAGGGAGCACAGATACGCAGTATTTT
NA	TRBJ1-6	NA	TRBV7-2	CASSLGGQRVSPLHF	TGTGCCAGCAGCTTAGGTGGACAAAGGGTTTCACCCCTCCACTTT
NA	TRBJ1-6	TRBD1	TRBV7-2	CASSPTGQGGSPLHF	TGTGCCAGCAGCCCTACGGGACAGGGAGGCTCACCCCTCCACTTT
NA	TRBJ2-7	TRBD1	TRBV11-2	CASSWTGQGAYEQYF	TGTGCCAGCAGCTGGACGGGACAGGGGGCCTACGAGCAGTACTTC
NA	TRBJ1-1	NA	TRBV9	CASSVVGKATEAFF	TGTGCCAGCAGCGTAGTCGGGAAGGCCACTGAAGCTTTCTTT
NA	TRBJ1-5	NA	TRBV7-9	CASSTGYQPQHF	TGTGCCAGCAGCACAGGGTATCAGCCCCAGCATTTT
NA	TRBJ2-3	TRBD2	TRBV10-3	CAISTSGGYSSTDTQYF	TGTGCCATCAGTACTAGCGGGGGGTACTCTAGCACAGATACGCAGTATTTT
once	TRBJ2-3	TRBD2	TRBV5-1	CASSLSLAGWDTQYF	TGCGCCAGCAGCTTGAGTCTAGCGGGGTGGGATACGCAGTATTTT
NA	TRBJ2-4	TRBD1	TRBV5-4	CASSQNYGTGGNIQYF	TGTGCCAGCAGCCAGAACTACGGGACAGGGGGCAACATTCAGTACTTC
NA	TRBJ2-5	TRBD1	TRBV2	CASSDGTGDGETQYF	TGTGCCAGCAGTGACGGGACAGGGGACGGGGAGACCCAGTACTTC
NA	TRBJ1-2	TRBD1	TRBV14	CASSAGQGAGNYGYTF	TGTGCCAGCAGCGCGGGACAGGGGGCAGGGAACTATGGCTACACCTTC
few	TRBJ2-7	TRBD1	TRBV5-1	CASGRTGSSYEQYF	TGCGCCAGCGGACGGACAGGGAGCTCCTACGAGCAGTACTTC
NA	TRBJ1-5	NA	TRBV5-1	CASSWGGSGNQPQHF	TGCGCCAGCAGCTGGGGGGGTTCAGGCAATCAGCCCCAGCATTTT
NA	TRBJ1-2	NA	TRBV4-1	CASSQEGGGYTF	TGCGCCAGCAGCCAAGAAGGGGGTGGCTACACCTTC
NA	TRBJ1-3	TRBD1	TRBV27	CASSLTGSGNTIYF	TGTGCCAGCAGTTTGACAGGGTCTGGAAACACCATATATTTT
NA	TRBJ1-3	TRBD1	TRBV7-6	CASSLAPGQASGNTIYF	TGTGCCAGCAGCTTAGCACCGGGACAGGCGTCTGGAAACACCATATATTTT
NA	TRBJ2-2	TRBD2	TRBV7-3	CASSPSWREGTGELFF	TGTGCCAGCAGCCCGAGCTGGAGGGAGGGCACCGGGGAGCTGTTTTTT
NA	TRBJ1-3	TRBD1	TRBV30	CAWGTGDFGNTIYF	TGTGCCTGGGGGACAGGGGATTTTGGAAACACCATATATTTT
NA	TRBJ2-7	TRBD1	TRBV15	CATSSDRGFEQYF	TGTGCCACCAGCAGTGACAGGGGTTTCGAGCAGTACTTC
NA	TRBJ1-3	NA	TRBV11-2	CASSLGAGNTIYF	TGTGCCAGCAGCTTGGGGGCGGGAAACACCATATATTTT
few	TRBJ1-1	NA	TRBV4-2	CASSQDEGYTEAFF	TGTGCCAGCAGCCAAGATGAGGGATACACTGAAGCTTTCTTT
NA	TRBJ1-6	NA	TRBV2	CASSDSNSPLHF	TGTGCCAGCAGTGACAGTAATTCACCCCTCCACTTT
NA	TRBJ2-7	NA	TRBV30	CAWSEDSAYEQYF	TGTGCCTGGAGTGAAGACAGTGCCTACGAGCAGTACTTC
NA	TRBJ1-1	TRBD1	TRBV7-8	CASSPQTGTGRLNTEAFF	TGTGCCAGCAGCCCCCAAACCGGGACAGGGCGACTGAACACTGAAGCTTTCTTT
once	TRBJ2-7	NA	TRBV7-2	CASSSTWTDSEQYF	TGTGCCAGCAGCTCCACCTGGACAGATAGCGAGCAGTACTTC
once	TRBJ1-6	NA	TRBV4-1	CASSQGDSFSSPLHF	TGCGCCAGCAGCCAAGGAGACAGCTTCAGTTCACCCCTCCACTTT
NA	TRBJ2-3	TRBD2	TRBV27	CASSLALAGGSTDTQYF	TGTGCCAGCAGTTTGGCACTAGCGGGGGGGTCCACAGATACGCAGTATTTT
few	TRBJ2-2	NA	TRBV19	CASSPTGAGELFF	TGTGCCAGTAGCCCTACGGGGGCCGGGGAGCTGTTTTTT
NA	TRBJ1-1	TRBD1	TRBV19	CASSIGQGTEAFF	TGTGCCAGTAGTATTGGACAGGGCACTGAAGCTTTCTTT
NA	TRBJ2-2	TRBD1	TRBV11-2	CASSSLPPQGAGELFF	TGTGCCAGCAGCTCCCTACCCCCACAGGGGGCCGGGGAGCTGTTTTTT
NA	TRBJ1-2	NA	TRBV6-2/TRBV6-3	CASSFGQFNYGYTF	TGTGCCAGCAGTTTCGGACAGTTTAACTATGGCTACACCTTC
NA	TRBJ2-2	NA	TRBV5-1	CASSLQVSTNTGELFF	TGCGCCAGCAGCTTGCAGGTCAGCACGAACACCGGGGAGCTGTTTTTT
NA	TRBJ1-2	NA	TRBV6-5	CASSLSPNRDGYTF	TGTGCCAGCAGTCTAAGTCCCAACCGAGATGGCTACACCTTC
NA	TRBJ2-7	NA	TRBV24-1	CATSQSSQVSEQYF	TGTGCCACCAGTCAATCGAGTCAAGTCTCCGAGCAGTACTTC
NA	TRBJ2-3	NA	TRBV27	CASSLLEGDTQYF	TGTGCCAGCAGTCTTCTGGAGGGAGATACGCAGTATTTT
NA	TRBJ1-2	NA	TRBV4-2	CASSPKDRAYGYTF	TGTGCCAGCAGCCCTAAGGACAGAGCGTATGGCTACACCTTC
NA	TRBJ1-5	NA	TRBV21-1	CARGHYSNQPQHF	TGTGCCAGGGGACACTATAGCAATCAGCCCCAGCATTTT
NA	TRBJ1-1	TRBD1	TRBV9	CASSERPHLDRATEAFF	TGTGCCAGCAGCGAGCGGCCCCATCTCGACAGGGCCACTGAAGCTTTCTTT
NA	TRBJ2-1	NA	TRBV7-2	CASSLALRYDYNEQFF	TGTGCCAGCAGCTTAGCGTTGAGGTACGACTACAATGAGCAGTTCTTC
NA	TRBJ1-5	NA	TRBV5-1	CASSPDIRRRAQCYSNQPQHF	TGCGCCAGCAGCCCGGACATAAGACGCAGGGCCCAATGCTATAGCAATCAGCCCCAGCATTTT
NA	TRBJ2-3	TRBD1	TRBV16	CASSPTGFRDTQYF	TGTGCCAGCAGCCCGACAGGGTTTAGAGATACGCAGTATTTT